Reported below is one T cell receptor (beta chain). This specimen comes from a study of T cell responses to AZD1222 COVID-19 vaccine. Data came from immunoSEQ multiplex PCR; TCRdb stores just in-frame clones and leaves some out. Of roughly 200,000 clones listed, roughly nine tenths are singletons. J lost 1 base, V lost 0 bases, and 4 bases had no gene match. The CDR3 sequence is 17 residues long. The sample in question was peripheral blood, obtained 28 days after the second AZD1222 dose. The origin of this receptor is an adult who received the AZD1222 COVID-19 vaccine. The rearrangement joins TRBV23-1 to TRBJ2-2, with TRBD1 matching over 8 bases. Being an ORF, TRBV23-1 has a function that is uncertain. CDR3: CASSQSNDRGNTGELFF. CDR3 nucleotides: TGCGCCAGCAGTCAATCCAACGACAGGGGGAACACCGGGGAGCTGTTTTTT.